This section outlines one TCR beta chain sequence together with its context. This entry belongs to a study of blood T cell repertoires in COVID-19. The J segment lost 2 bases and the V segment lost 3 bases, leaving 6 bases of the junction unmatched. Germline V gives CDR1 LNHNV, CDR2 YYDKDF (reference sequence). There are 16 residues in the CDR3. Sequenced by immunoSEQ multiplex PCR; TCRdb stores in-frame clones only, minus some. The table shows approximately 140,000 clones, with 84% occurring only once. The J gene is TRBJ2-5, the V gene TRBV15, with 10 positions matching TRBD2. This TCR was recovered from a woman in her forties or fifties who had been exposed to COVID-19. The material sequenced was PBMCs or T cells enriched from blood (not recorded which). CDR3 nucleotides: TGTGCCACCAGCAGTAGACTAGCGGGCCGTCAAGAGACCCAGTACTTC. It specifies CATSSRLAGRQETQYF.